This T cell receptor (beta chain) derives from a study of immune evolution from preneoplasia to lung adenocarcinoma. About the study: HLA loss of heterozygosity: roughly 6.4% AIS, less than 18% MIA, about 32% ADC, none AAH.

Only in-frame clones appear in the TCRdb table, and some are missing; sequencing was by immunoSEQ multiplex PCR. Among under 6,500 clones listed, 75% to 90% were seen once. Study-wide results and caveats: Later-stage lesions appeared to have more T cells, more diversity, less clonality. From normal lung to invasive adenocarcinoma, top clone frequencies appeared to decrease.

J gave up 0 bases and V 7 bases, and 10 bases lay outside the gene matches. CDR3 size: 18 residues. Germline V gene data show CDR1 as SQVTM and CDR2 as ANQGSEA. For this clone: Its antigen is not identified.

This chain links TRBV29-1 with TRBJ2-6, with 12 bases that match TRBD1. This TCR came from a person aged 55-85 years with lung adenocarcinoma. The specimen was FFPE minimally invasive lung adenocarcinoma tissue. CDR3 loop: CSASGGTGGLSGANVLTF. CDR3 DNA: TGCAGCGCCTCAGGGGGGACAGGGGGCCTCTCTGGGGCCAACGTCCTGACTTTC.